The T cell receptor (beta chain) described here comes from a study of blood T cell repertoires in COVID-19. Study-wide background: T cells, B-cell-depleted T cells, or PBMCs provided the cDNA or gDNA that served as material.

Profiling relied on immunoSEQ multiplex PCR, and the TCRdb table lists in-frame clones only, not all of them. The data show about 170,000 clones, approximately 88% seen once. This clone was seen just once. V was clipped by 6 bases and J by 6 bases; unmatched bases: 9. The CDR3 is made up of 16 amino acids. The germline V gene encodes CDR1 MGHRA and CDR2 YSYEKL. The receptor's source is a woman aged 45-65 years with acute or convalescent COVID-19. V and J are TRBV4-1 and TRBJ2-2; 11 nucleotides line up with TRBD2. The sequenced sample was peripheral blood. The CDR3 reads CASSLAGGHFSGELFF. In DNA, the CDR3 is TGCGCCAGCAGTTTAGCGGGAGGGCATTTTTCCGGGGAGCTGTTTTTT.